Presented here are 25 T cell receptor beta chains from one specimen sequenced in a study of blood T cells in healthy people across ages. A J-beta primer mix and a sample-barcoded 5' primer were used in a second PCR of roughly 6 to 12 cycles. TCRdb reprocessed the 5' RACE reads with MiXCR, giving one entry per CDR3 protein. The table shows fewer than 800,000 distinct CDR3 sequences, with roughly 49% occurring only once. Source material: blood. These TCRs come from a woman in her sixties in good health.

This clonotype has just a few counts. J is TRBJ1-2 and V is TRBV20-1; possibly TRBD1 for D (5 bases). The CDR3 spans 13 residues. Trimming left V 4 bases short and J 0 bases short, with 9 bases between. Germline lookup yields CDR1 DFQATT and CDR2 SNEGSKA (reference sequence). CDR3 residues: CSATQGTNYGYTF. CDR3 sequence (DNA): TGCAGTGCTACGCAGGGAACTAACTATGGCTACACCTTC.

With respect to this clonotype: A read error may explain this, as a much larger clone is one base away. The chain links TRBV20-1 to TRBJ2-1; the D gene is possibly TRBD2 (6 bases). Between the trimmed V and J ends, which lost 4 bases and 5 bases, there was a span of 15 bases. This CDR3 is built from 14 residues. Germline V gene sequence: CDR1 DFQATT, CDR2 SNEGSKA (reference sequence). CDR3 sequence (DNA): TGCAGTGCTAACGACTGGGACTCGAACAATGAGCAGTTCTTC. Translating it yields CSANDWDSNNEQFF.

The chain combines TRBV5-1 with TRBJ2-1; 12 nucleotides agree with TRBD1. Germline trimming cut 3 bases from V and 3 bases from J; bases unmatched to any gene: 4. Germline CDR1 SGHRS, CDR2 YFSETQ. This CDR3 contains 16 residues. The DNA of the CDR3 is TGCGCCAGCAGCTCCGGGACAGGGGGCCTCTACAATGAGCAGTTCTTC. Encoded protein: CASSSGTGGLYNEQFF. The full variable domain, rest sourced from reference TRBV5-1 and TRBJ2-1, is KAGVTQTPRYLIKTRGQQVTLSCSPISGHRSVSWYQQTPGQGLQFLFEYFSETQRNKGNFPGRFSGRQFSNSRSEMNVSTLELGDSALYLCASSSGTGGLYNEQFFGPGTRLTVL.

V usage is TRBV12-3 or TRBV12-4 and J usage is TRBJ1-1; D call uncertain. The V end was cut by 4 bases, the J end by 1 base, with 7 bases between. The CDR3 extends over 13 amino acids. CDR3 residues: CASSSIANTEAFF. The CDR3 DNA sequence: TGTGCCAGCAGTTCAATAGCGAACACTGAAGCTTTCTTT.

The genes are TRBV5-6 and TRBJ2-7; either TRBD1 or TRBD2 may fit D (7 bases each). The CDR3 has 15 amino acids. Germline assignment: CDR1 SGHDT and CDR2 YYEEEE. V was clipped by 1 base and J by 5 bases, with 16 bases between them. CDR3 sequence (DNA): TGTGCCAGCAGCTTGAGATGGGGAGGGGGCGACGAGCAGTACTTC. It specifies CASSLRWGGGDEQYF.

The chain has TRBV18 and TRBJ2-7, with TRBD2 as a possible D gene (6 bases). Trimming took 0 bases from V and 6 from J, leaving 15 bases between them. From germline, CDR1 is KGHSH and CDR2 LQKENI. The CDR3 covers 15 residues. The CDR3 loop is CASSPPSLAPSEQYF. CDR3 sequence (DNA): TGTGCCAGCTCACCACCGTCACTAGCTCCGTCCGAGCAGTACTTC.

The chain joins TRBV28 to TRBJ2-3; 8 positions agree with TRBD2. The CDR3 is 14 residues long. The germline V gene has CDR1 MDHEN and CDR2 SYDVKM. V was pared by 5 bases and J by 5 bases, with 6 bases of the junction left unmatched. The CDR3 is CASSVLGTRDTQYF. The CDR3 DNA reads TGTGCCAGCAGTGTGCTCGGGACTAGAGATACGCAGTATTTT.

This chain links TRBV7-9 with TRBJ1-4; D uncertain. Trimming pared 1 base from V and 0 bases from J, leaving 6 bases between. This CDR3 spans 15 amino acids. Germline CDR1 and CDR2: SEHNR and FQNEAQ (reference sequence). In nucleotides, the CDR3 is TGTGCCAGCAGCTTAGGGGAGTCAACTAATGAAAAACTGTTTTTT. Encoded protein: CASSLGESTNEKLFF.

This chain joins TRBV5-1 and TRBJ2-2; maybe TRBD1 (6 bases). Germline CDR1 is SGHRS and CDR2 is YFSETQ. This CDR3 spans 14 amino acids. The V and J ends lost 8 bases and 0 bases respectively, with 11 bases between them. The DNA of the CDR3 is TGCGCCAGTCGGACAGCTTCGAACACCGGGGAGCTGTTTTTT. Amino acid sequence: CASRTASNTGELFF.

The chain carries TRBV5-1 and TRBJ2-7; unclear D gene. The V end lost 4 bases, the J end lost 2 bases, and 10 bases lay between the germline ends. The CDR3 runs 13 residues. Germline lookup yields CDR1 SGHRS and CDR2 YFSETQ. The CDR3 reads CASSVDTAYEQYF. DNA for the CDR3: TGCGCCAGCAGCGTAGACACGGCCTACGAGCAGTACTTC.

The chain uses TRBV6-2 or TRBV6-3 and TRBJ2-1; 11 nucleotides agree with TRBD2. In germline, CDR1 is MNHEY, CDR2 SVGEGT. The length of the CDR3 is 17 residues. The junction had 4 bases not matched to a gene; V was cut back by 0 bases and J by 3 bases. CDR3 region: CASSYSILAGVYNEQFF. In DNA form, the CDR3 reads TGTGCCAGCAGTTACTCGATACTAGCGGGGGTCTACAATGAGCAGTTCTTC.

V and J are TRBV2 and TRBJ2-2; 7 bases agree with TRBD2. The ends lost 7 bases at V and 4 bases at J; junction bases unmatched: 9. The CDR3 has 15 residues. CDR1 SNHLY and CDR2 FYNNEI come from the germline V gene. The CDR3 sequence: CASIGGSWTTGELFF. The CDR3 DNA reads TGTGCCAGCATTGGCGGGAGTTGGACCACCGGGGAGCTGTTTTTT.

V and J are TRBV10-3 and TRBJ2-2; 8 bases fit TRBD2. CDR1 and CDR2 (germline): ENHRY, SYGVKD. V was pared by 8 bases and J by 5 bases, with 10 bases of the junction left unmatched. The CDR3 is 15 residues long. CDR3 DNA sequence: TGTGCCATCGGCAAGGGACTAGAGCTAACCGGGGAGCTGTTTTTT. Translation gives CAIGKGLELTGELFF.

A remark on this clonotype: The junction shows a germline mismatch at one end, possibly a read error. V and J are TRBV24-1 and TRBJ2-1, with a tentative D call TRBD1 (6 bases). Germline CDR1 and CDR2: KGHDR and SFDVKD. CDR3 size: 17 residues. The CDR3 protein is CATSDNLIMDSNNEQFF. The CDR3 nucleotides read TGCGCCACCAGTGACAACCTAATCATGGACAGCAACAATGAGCAGTTCTTC.

This clonotype was detected a few times. J is TRBJ2-5 and V is TRBV7-8; D could derive from TRBD1 or TRBD2 (6 bases each). The J call is in doubt because the DNA end fits TRBJ2-7 better. The CDR3 consists of 13 residues. CDR1 SGHVS and CDR2 FQNEAQ come from the germline V gene. CDR3 sequence (DNA): TGTGCCAGCAGCCGGGGGCCTTTGTACGAGCAGTACTTC. Protein: CASSRGPLYEQYF.

This clonotype was counted ten times or more. The chain employs TRBV7-2 and TRBJ1-5; D possibly corresponds to TRBD1 (5 bases). This CDR3 region has 15 residues. Germline CDR1 SGHTA, CDR2 FQGNSA. The germline V and J ends were trimmed by 4 bases and 7 bases, with 17 bases remaining between them. The CDR3 loop is CASSSGTREGQPQHF. DNA of the CDR3: TGTGCCAGCAGCTCAGGGACCAGGGAGGGGCAGCCCCAGCATTTT.

The chain uses TRBV5-1 and TRBJ2-1, with 9 positions matching TRBD2. V was clipped by 1 base and J by 2 bases; unmatched bases: 7. This CDR3 spans 17 amino acids. The germline V gene has CDR1 SGHRS and CDR2 YFSETQ. The CDR3 sequence is CASSLRSSGRAYNEQFF. CDR3 sequence (DNA): TGCGCCAGCAGCTTGCGGAGTAGCGGGAGAGCCTACAATGAGCAGTTCTTC.

Points on this clonotype: A junction boundary mismatches the germline segment, possibly from a read error. The V and J genes are TRBV20-1 and TRBJ2-7; D unresolved. This CDR3 spans 13 amino acids. Germline CDR1 reads DFQATT; CDR2 reads SNEGSKA (reference sequence). DNA for the CDR3: TGCAGTGCTGGAGACACGGCTACCTACGAGCAGTACTTC. Translating it yields CSAGDTATYEQYF.

Only a few counts were recorded for this clonotype. The CDR3 loop is CASSLWMSSSYEQYF. In nucleotides, the CDR3 is TGCGCCAGCAGCTTGTGGATGTCCTCCTCCTACGAGCAGTACTTC. The chain is built from TRBV5-1 and TRBJ2-7, with D hard to call. This CDR3 region has 15 residues. Trimming left V 1 base short and J 0 bases short, with 11 bases between. Looked up from germline, CDR1 is SGHRS and CDR2 is YFSETQ.

This clonotype was seen a handful of times. The chain joins TRBV20-1 to TRBJ2-6; D is ambiguous. The CDR3 extends over 14 amino acids. The germline V gene has CDR1 DFQATT and CDR2 SNEGSKA (reference sequence). The V gene lost 6 bases and the J gene lost 1 base, with 10 bases spanning the gap. This chain's CDR3 is CSARIGSGANVLTF. The CDR3 DNA reads TGCAGTGCGCGGATCGGGTCTGGGGCCAACGTCCTGACTTTC.

This chain links TRBV10-3 with TRBJ2-1; no reliable D call. The CDR3 covers 14 residues. Trimming shortened V by 4 bases and J by 6 bases, and 13 bases separated the two germline ends. Germline V gene lookup returns CDR1 ENHRY and CDR2 SYGVKD. CDR3 bases: TGTGCCATCAGTGGAGTAGTTAGCCCCAATGAGCAGTTCTTC. As protein: CAISGVVSPNEQFF.

The genes are TRBV7-2 and TRBJ1-2, with D maybe TRBD1 (5 bases). Germline CDR1 is SGHTA and CDR2 is FQGNSA. The CDR3 length is 14 residues. V gave up 5 bases and J gave up 0 bases, with 10 bases separating them. CDR3 bases: TGTGCCAGCAGCCTCTGGGGGACTAACTATGGCTACACCTTC. Its protein product is CASSLWGTNYGYTF.

This clonotype has more than one count but fewer than ten. The chain uses TRBV7-9 and TRBJ1-6; D is possibly TRBD1 (5 bases). Between the trimmed V and J ends, which lost 5 bases and 11 bases, there was a span of 19 bases. The CDR3 contains 15 residues. Germline CDR1 reads SEHNR; CDR2 reads FQNEAQ (reference sequence). The DNA of the CDR3 is TGTGCCAGCAGCCCGAAGGGGATTTCTACGGCACCCCTCCACTTT. Its translation is CASSPKGISTAPLHF.

The gene calls are TRBV7-3 and TRBJ1-4; D perhaps matches TRBD1 (6 bases). The CDR3 consists of 14 residues. The V end lost 5 bases, the J end lost 7 bases, and 14 bases lay between the germline ends. Germline assignment: CDR1 SGHTA and CDR2 FQGTGA. CDR3 loop: CASSPTGLGEKLFF. The CDR3 bases are TGTGCCAGCAGCCCAACAGGGCTGGGTGAAAAACTGTTTTTT.

The gene calls are TRBV7-3 and TRBJ2-1; D ambiguous. CDR3 length: 17 residues. Germline V lookup: CDR1 SGHTA, CDR2 FQGTGA. Trimming cost V 4 bases and J 0 bases, with 16 bases left between them. The CDR3 loop reads CASSSNLAASSYNEQFF. The CDR3 DNA reads TGTGCCAGCAGCTCGAACTTGGCGGCGAGCTCCTACAATGAGCAGTTCTTC. Using reference TRBV7-3 and TRBJ2-1 for the parts outside the CDR3, the full variable domain is GAGVSQTPSNKVTEKGKYVELRCDPISGHTALYWYRQSLGQGPEFLIYFQGTGAADDSGLPNDRFFAVRPEGSVSTLKIQRTERGDSAVYLCASSSNLAASSYNEQFFGPGTRLTVL.